One T cell receptor beta chain is described in this entry. This entry is derived from a study of blood T cell repertoires in COVID-19. Germline V gene lookup returns CDR1 SGHTA and CDR2 FQGNSA. Trimming took 2 bases from V and 1 from J, leaving 8 bases between them. The CDR3 has 14 residues. The repertoire was sequenced with immunoSEQ multiplex PCR; TCRdb's copy has only in-frame clones and lacks some. The data show 230,000 or so clones, 85% seen once. Sequencing was performed on PBMCs or T cells enriched from blood (not recorded which). The receptor was isolated from a woman aged 45 to 65 who had been exposed to COVID-19. This rearrangement joins TRBV7-2 to TRBJ1-1; tentatively, D is TRBD1 (5 bases). CDR3 coding DNA: TGTGCCAGCAGCTTACCTCAGGGGAACACTGAAGCTTTCTTT. This encodes CASSLPQGNTEAFF.